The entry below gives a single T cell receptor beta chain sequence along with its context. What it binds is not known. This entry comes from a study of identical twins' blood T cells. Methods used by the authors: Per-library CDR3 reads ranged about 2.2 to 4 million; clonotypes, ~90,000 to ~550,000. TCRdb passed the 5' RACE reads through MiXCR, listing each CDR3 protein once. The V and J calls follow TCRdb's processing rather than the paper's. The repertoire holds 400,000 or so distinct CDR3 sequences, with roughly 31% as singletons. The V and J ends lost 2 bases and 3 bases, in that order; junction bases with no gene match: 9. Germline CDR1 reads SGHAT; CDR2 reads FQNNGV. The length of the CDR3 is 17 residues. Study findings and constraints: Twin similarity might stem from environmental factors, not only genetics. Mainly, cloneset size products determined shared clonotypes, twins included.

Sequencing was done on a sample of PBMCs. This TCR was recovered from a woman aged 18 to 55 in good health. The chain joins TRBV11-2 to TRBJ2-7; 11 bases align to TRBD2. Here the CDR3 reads CASSLSRTSGFLYEQYF. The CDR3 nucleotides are TGTGCCAGCAGCTTATCCCGGACTAGCGGGTTTCTCTACGAGCAGTACTTC. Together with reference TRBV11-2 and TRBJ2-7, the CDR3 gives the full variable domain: EAGVAQSPRYKIIEKRQSVAFWCNPISGHATLYWYQQILGQGPKLLIQFQNNGVVDDSQLPKDRFSAERLKGVDSTLKIQPAKLEDSAVYLCASSLSRTSGFLYEQYFGPGTRLTVT.